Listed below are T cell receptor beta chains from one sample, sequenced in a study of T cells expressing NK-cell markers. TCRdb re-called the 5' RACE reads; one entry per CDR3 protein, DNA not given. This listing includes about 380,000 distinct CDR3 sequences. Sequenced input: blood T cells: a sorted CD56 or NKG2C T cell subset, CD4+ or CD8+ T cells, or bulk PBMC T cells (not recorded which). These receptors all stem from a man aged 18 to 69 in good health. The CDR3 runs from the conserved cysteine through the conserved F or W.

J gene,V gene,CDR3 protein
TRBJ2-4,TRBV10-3,CAISESGGNKNIQYF
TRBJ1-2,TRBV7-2,CASSLGNTNYGYTF
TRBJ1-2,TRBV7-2,CASSPRTTAIANYGYTF
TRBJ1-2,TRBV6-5,CASSYFGGMYGYTF
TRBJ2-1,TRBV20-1,CSAKGTWDEQFF
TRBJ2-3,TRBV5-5,CASSPPGTGTFKTQYF
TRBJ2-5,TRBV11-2,CASSLQGLQRETQYF
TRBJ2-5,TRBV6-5,CASSSGTSTETQYF
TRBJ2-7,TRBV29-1,CSVVTDNYEQYF
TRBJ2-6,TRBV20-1,CSCDGANVLTF
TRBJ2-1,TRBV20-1,CSARSYPGLAYVNEQFF
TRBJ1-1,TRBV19,CASSMNRRGVAGLNTEAFF
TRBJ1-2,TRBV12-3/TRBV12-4,CASSSGSRLSGPNYGYTF
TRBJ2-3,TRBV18,CASSLYLSGNTDTQYF
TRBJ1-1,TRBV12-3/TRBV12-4,CASSLHGRNTEAFF
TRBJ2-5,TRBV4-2,CASSQDQWSSQETQYF
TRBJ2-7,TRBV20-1,CSARPGTGGVEQYF
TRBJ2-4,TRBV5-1,CASSLDGLNKNIQYF
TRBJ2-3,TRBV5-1,CASSLGLAGGMVDTQYF
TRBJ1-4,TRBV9,CASSPRQNLNEKLFF
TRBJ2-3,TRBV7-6,CASSLRLNTDTQYF
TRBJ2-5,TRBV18,CASSLTDFTETQYF
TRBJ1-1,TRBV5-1,CASSLRGRRTEAFF
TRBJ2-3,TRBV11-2,CASSLVRRLAGARTDTQYF
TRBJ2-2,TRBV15,CATSRPLGGAPGELFF
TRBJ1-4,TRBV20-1,CSAADSNEKLFF
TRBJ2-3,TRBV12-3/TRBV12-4,CASSPTGLNTQYF
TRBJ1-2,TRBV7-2,CASSLARGTAAYNYGYTF
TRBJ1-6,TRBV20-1,CSASRQGGNSPLHF
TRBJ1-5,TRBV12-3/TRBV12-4,CASRTGQGSQPQHF
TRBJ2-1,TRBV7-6,CASSLAPPGQGAINEQFF
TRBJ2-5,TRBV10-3,CAISGVRGETQYF
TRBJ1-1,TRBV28,CASSLGAPEGTEAFF
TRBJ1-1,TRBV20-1,CSARTGARNTEAFF
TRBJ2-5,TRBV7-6,CASSPPRSAQYF
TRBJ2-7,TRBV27,CASSFQGGRPYF
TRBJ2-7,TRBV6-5,CASSYGPKQYF
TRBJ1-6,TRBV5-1,CASSYSQSSYNSPLHF
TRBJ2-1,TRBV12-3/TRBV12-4,CASSLAPSGGRRDEQFF
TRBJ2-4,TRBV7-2,CASSLLGRDKNIQYF
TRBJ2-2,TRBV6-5,CASSPGLSGRTDTGELFF